This T cell receptor (beta chain) was sequenced in a study of cytomegalovirus exposure and HLA in healthy donors. The study's findings and limits: Excluded were some V segments that proved indistinguishable, including TRBV6-2 and TRBV6-3. A prior analysis recorded that most TCR beta V segments were productive about 87% or about 30% of the time.

Use of 60 Vbeta and 13 Jbeta primers characterized the PCR. Measured with immunoSEQ multiplex PCR; TCRdb has only the in-frame clones, and not every one. The sample records approximately 160,000 clones, 65% to 80% being singletons. After removal of 4 bases from V and 6 bases from J, the junction contained 6 bases not matched to a gene. CDR3 length equals 16 residues. Germline CDR1 and CDR2: SGHDT and YYEEEE. Of note for this clone: Its antigen is still unknown.

The sequenced material came from PBMCs. The chain has TRBV5-6 and TRBJ2-1, with TRBD2 matching 14 bases. The clonotype comes from a young man in good health and CMV-seropositive. In DNA, the CDR3 is TGTGCCAGCAGCCGCTCCGGGACTAGCGGGAGCAATGAGCAGTTCTTC. It yields the protein CASSRSGTSGSNEQFF.